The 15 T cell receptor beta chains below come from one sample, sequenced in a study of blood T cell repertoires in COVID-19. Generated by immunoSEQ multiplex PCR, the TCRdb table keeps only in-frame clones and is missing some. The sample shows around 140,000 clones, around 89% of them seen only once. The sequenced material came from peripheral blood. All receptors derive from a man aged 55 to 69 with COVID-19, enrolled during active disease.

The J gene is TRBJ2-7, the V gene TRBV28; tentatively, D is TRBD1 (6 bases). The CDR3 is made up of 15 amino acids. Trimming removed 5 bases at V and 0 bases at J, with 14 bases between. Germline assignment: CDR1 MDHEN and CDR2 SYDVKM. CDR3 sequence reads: CASSIQVGASYEQYF. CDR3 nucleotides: TGTGCCAGCAGTATACAGGTGGGGGCCTCCTACGAGCAGTACTTC.

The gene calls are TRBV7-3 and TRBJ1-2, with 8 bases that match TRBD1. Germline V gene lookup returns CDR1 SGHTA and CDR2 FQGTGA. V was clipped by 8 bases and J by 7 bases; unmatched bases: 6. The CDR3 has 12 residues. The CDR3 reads CASSQGAFGYTF. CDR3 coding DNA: TGTGCCAGCTCCCAGGGGGCGTTTGGCTACACCTTC.

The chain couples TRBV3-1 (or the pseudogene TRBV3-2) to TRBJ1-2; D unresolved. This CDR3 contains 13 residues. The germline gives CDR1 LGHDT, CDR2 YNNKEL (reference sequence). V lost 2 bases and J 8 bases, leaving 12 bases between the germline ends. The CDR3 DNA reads TGTGCCAGCAGCCAACGGACCGGGAGCGGCTACACCTTC. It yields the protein CASSQRTGSGYTF.

The CDR3: CASSLGAGANEQFF. CDR3 in DNA: TGTGCCAGCAGCTTAGGTGCTGGAGCCAATGAGCAGTTCTTC. The chain links TRBV11-3 to TRBJ2-1, with D uncertain. The CDR3 consists of 14 residues. Trimming left V 1 base short and J 6 bases short, with 10 bases between. The germline gives CDR1 SGHNT, CDR2 YENEEA.

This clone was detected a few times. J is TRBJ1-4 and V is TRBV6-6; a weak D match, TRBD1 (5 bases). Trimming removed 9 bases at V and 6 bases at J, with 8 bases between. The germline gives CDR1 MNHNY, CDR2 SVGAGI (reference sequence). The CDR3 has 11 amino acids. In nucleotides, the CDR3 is TGTGCCAGTGAACAGGATGAAAAACTGTTTTTT. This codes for CASEQDEKLFF.

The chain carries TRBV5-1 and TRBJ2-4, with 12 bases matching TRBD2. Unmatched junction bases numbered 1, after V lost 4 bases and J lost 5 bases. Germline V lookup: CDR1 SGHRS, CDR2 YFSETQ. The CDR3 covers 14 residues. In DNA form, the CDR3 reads TGCGCCAGCAGCCCTAGCGGGGGGGAAAACATTCAGTACTTC. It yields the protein CASSPSGGENIQYF.

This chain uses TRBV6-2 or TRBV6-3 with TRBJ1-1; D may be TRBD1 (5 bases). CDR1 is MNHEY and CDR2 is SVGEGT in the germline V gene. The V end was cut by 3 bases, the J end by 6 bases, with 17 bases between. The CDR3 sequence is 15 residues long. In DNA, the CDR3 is TGTGCCAGCAGTTATGAGCAGGGAAGGTTCCCTGAAGCTTTCTTT. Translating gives CASSYEQGRFPEAFF.

The CDR3 DNA follows: TGTGCAAGTCGCTTTGGGGAACAGGGGGTGTTTTACTATGGCTACACCTTC. This translates into CASRFGEQGVFYYGYTF. The genes are TRBV12-2 and TRBJ1-2; TRBD1, as called in the table, went unchecked against the DNA. TRBV12-2 is a documented pseudogene. The CDR3 is 17 amino acids.

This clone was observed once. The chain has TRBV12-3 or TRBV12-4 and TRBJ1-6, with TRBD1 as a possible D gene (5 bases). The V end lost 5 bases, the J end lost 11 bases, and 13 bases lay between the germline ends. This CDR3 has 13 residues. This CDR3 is CASSLNHRTPLHF. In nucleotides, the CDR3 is TGTGCCAGCAGTCTAAACCACAGGACACCCCTCCACTTT.

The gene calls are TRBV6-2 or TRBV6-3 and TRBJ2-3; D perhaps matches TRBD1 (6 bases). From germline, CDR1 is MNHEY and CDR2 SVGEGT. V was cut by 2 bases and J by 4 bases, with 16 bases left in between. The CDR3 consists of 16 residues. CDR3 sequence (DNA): TGTGCCAGCAGTTACGGGGCCGGGACACTCCCAGATACGCAGTATTTT. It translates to CASSYGAGTLPDTQYF.

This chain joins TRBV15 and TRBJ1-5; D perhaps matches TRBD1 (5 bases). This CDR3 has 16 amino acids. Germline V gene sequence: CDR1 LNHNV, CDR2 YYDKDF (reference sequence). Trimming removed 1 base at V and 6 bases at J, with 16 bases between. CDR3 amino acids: CATSRGQGEFGQPQHF. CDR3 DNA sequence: TGTGCCACCAGCAGAGGGCAGGGTGAGTTTGGTCAGCCCCAGCATTTT.

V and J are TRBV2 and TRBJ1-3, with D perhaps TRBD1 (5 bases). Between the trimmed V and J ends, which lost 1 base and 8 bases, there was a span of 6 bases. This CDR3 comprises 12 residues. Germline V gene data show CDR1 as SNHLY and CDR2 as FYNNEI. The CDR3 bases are TGTGCCAGCAGTGAAGGGGGCCACACCATATATTTT. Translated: CASSEGGHTIYF.

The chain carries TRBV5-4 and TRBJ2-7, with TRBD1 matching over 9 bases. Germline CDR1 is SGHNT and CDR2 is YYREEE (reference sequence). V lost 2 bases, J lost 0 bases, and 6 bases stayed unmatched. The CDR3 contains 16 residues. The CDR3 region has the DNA TGTGCCAGCAGCTTTGGACAGGGGATACTCTCCTACGAGCAGTACTTC. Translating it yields CASSFGQGILSYEQYF.

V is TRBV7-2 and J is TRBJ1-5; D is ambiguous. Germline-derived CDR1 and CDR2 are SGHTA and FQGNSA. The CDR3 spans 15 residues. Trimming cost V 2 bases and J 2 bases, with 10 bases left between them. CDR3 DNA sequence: TGTGCCAGCAGCTTATCGTGGACTGGCAATCAGCCCCAGCATTTT. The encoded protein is CASSLSWTGNQPQHF.

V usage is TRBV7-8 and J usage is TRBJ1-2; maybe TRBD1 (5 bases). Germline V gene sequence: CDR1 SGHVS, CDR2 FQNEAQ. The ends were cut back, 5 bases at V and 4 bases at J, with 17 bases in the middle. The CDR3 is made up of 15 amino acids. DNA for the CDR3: TGTGCCAGCAGCCAAGGTCCGGACACGGGCTATGGCTACACCTTC. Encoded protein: CASSQGPDTGYGYTF.